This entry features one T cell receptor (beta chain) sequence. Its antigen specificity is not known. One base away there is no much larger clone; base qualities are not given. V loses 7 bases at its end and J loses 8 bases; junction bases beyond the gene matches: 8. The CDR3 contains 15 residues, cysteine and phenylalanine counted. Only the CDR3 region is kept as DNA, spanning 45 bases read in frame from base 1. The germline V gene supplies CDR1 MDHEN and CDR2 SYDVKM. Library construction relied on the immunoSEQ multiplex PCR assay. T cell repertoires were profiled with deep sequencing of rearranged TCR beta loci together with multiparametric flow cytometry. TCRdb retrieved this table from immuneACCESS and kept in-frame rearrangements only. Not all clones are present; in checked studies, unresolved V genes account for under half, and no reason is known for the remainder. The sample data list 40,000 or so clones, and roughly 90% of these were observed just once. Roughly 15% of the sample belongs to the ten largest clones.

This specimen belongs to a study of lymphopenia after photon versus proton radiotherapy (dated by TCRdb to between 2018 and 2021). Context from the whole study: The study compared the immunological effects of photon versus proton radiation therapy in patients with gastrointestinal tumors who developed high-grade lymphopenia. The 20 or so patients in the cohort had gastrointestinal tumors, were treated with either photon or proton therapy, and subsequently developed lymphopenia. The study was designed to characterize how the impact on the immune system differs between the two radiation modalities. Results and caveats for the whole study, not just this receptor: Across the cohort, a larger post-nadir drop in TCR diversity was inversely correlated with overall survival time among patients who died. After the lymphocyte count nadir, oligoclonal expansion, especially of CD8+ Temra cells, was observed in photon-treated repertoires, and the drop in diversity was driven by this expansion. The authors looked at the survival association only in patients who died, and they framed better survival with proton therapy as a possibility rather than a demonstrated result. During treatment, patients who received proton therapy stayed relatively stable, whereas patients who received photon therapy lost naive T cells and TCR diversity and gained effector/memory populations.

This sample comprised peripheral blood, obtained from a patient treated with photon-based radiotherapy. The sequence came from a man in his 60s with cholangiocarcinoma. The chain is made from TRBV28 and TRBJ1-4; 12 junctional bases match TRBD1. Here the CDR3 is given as CASTGTGGAREKLFF. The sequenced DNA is TGTGCCAGCACCGGGACAGGGGGCGCTCGGGAAAAACTGTTTTTT.